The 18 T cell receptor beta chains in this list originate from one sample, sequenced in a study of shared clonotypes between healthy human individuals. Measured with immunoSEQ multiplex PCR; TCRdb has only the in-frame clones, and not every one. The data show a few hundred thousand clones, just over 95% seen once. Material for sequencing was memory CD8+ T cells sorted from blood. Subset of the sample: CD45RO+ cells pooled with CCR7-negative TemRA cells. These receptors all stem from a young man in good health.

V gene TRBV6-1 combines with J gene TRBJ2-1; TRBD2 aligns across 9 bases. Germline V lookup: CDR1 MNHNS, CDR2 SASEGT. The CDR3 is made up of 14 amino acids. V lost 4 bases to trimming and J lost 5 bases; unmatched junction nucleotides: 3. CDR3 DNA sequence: TGTGCCAGCAGTGTTAGCGGGAGCAACAATGAGCAGTTCTTC. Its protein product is CASSVSGSNNEQFF.

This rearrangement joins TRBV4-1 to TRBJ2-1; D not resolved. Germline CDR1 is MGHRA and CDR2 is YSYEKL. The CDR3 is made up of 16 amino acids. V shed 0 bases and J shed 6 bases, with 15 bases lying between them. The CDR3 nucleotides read TGCGCCAGCAGCCAAGATAGTGTCTCAGTAGGCAATGAGCAGTTCTTC. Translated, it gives CASSQDSVSVGNEQFF.

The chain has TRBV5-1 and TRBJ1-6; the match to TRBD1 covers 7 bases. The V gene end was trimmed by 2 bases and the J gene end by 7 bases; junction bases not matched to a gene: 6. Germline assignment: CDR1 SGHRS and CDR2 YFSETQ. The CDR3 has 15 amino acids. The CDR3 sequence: CASSFRQGENSPLHF. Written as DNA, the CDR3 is TGCGCCAGCAGCTTTCGCCAGGGGGAGAATTCACCCCTCCACTTT.

The CDR3 DNA reads as TGTGCCAGCTTCAAAGTGGGGGGATGGGCCAAAAACATTCAGTACTTC. Translating it yields CASFKVGGWAKNIQYF. The rearrangement uses TRBV21-1 and TRBJ2-4; the D segment call TRBD2 is taken from the table without a DNA check. TRBV21-1 is a known pseudogene. The CDR3 loop spans 16 amino acids.

DNA for the CDR3: TGTGCCTGGAGTCCTATCCGGGGGGGGCTCCTTGGTGAAAAACTGTTTTTT. Translated, it gives CAWSPIRGGLLGEKLFF. The chain uses TRBV30 and TRBJ1-4; D may be TRBD1 (6 bases). This CDR3 has 17 amino acids. Trimming shortened V by 2 bases and J by 7 bases, and 23 bases separated the two germline ends. Germline lookup yields CDR1 GTSNPN and CDR2 SVGIG (reference sequence). The full variable domain, its missing parts supplied by reference TRBV30 and TRBJ1-4, is SQTIHQWPATLVQPVGSPLSLECTVEGTSNPNLYWYRQAAGRGLQLLFYSVGIGQISSEVPQNLSASRPQDRQFILSSKKLLLSDSGFYLCAWSPIRGGLLGEKLFFGSGTQLSVL.

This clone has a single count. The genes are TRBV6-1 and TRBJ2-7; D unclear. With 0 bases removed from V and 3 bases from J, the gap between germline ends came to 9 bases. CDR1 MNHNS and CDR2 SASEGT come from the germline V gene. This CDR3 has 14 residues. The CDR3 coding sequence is TGTGCCAGCAGTGAAGCGGGTGGTGGCTACGAGCAGTACTTC. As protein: CASSEAGGGYEQYF.

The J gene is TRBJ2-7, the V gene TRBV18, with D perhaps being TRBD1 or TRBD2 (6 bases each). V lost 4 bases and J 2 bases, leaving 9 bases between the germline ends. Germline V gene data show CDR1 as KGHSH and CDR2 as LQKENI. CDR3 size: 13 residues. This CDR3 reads CASSQGGPYEQYF. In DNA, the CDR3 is TGTGCCAGCTCACAAGGGGGGCCCTACGAGCAGTACTTC.

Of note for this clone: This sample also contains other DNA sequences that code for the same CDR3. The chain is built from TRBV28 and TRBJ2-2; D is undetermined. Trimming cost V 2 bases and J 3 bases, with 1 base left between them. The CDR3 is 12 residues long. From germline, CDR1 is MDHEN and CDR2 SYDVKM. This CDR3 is CASSLDTGELFF. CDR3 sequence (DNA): TGTGCCAGCAGTTTAGACACCGGGGAGCTGTTTTTT.

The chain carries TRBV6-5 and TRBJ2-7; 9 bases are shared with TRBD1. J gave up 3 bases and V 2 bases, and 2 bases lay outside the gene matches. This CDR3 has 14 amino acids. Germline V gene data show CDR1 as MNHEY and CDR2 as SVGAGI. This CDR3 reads CASSYGTGNYEQYF. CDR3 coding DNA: TGTGCCAGCAGTTACGGGACAGGGAACTACGAGCAGTACTTC.

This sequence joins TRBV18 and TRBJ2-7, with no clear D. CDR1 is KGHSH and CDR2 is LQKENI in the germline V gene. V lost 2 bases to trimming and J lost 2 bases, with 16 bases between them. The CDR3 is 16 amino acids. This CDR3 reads CASSPVLSDVTYEQYF. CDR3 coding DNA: TGTGCCAGCTCACCAGTATTAAGTGACGTAACCTACGAGCAGTACTTC.

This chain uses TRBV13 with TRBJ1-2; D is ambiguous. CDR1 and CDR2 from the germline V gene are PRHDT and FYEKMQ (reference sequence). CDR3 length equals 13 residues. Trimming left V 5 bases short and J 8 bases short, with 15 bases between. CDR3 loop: CASSLFRETGYTF. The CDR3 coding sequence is TGTGCCAGCAGCCTTTTCCGGGAGACCGGCTACACCTTC.

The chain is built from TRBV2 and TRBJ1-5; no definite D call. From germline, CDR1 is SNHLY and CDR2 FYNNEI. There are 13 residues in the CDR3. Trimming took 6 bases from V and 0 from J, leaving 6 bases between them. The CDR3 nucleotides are TGTGCCAGCAGGGAAAATAGCAATCAGCCCCAGCATTTT. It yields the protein CASRENSNQPQHF.

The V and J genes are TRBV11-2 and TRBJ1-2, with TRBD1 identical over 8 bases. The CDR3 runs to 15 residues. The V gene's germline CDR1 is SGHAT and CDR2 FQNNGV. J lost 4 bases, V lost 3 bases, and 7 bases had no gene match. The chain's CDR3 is CASSFAGGGRYGYTF. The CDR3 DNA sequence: TGTGCCAGCAGCTTTGCAGGGGGCGGGCGCTATGGCTACACCTTC.

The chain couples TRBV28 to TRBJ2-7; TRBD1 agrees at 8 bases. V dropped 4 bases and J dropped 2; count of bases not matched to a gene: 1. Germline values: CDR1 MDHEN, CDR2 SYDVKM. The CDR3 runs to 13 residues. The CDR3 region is CASSSQGAYEQYF. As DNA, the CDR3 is TGTGCCAGCAGTTCACAGGGGGCCTACGAGCAGTACTTC. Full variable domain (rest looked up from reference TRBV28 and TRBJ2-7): DVKVTQSSRYLVKRTGEKVFLECVQDMDHENMFWYRQDPGLGLRLIYFSYDVKMKEKGDIPEGYSVSREKKERFSLILESASTNQTSMYLCASSSQGAYEQYFGPGTRLTVT.

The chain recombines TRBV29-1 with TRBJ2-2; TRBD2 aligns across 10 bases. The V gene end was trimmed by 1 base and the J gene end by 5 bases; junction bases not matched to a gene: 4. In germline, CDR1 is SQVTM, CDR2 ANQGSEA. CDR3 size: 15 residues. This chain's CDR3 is CSVEAPSGSTGELFF. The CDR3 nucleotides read TGCAGCGTTGAAGCGCCTAGCGGGAGTACCGGGGAGCTGTTTTTT.

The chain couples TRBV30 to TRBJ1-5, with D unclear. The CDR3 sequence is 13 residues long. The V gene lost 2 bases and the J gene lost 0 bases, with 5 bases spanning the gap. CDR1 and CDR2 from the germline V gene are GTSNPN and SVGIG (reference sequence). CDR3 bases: TGTGCCTGGAGTCTTGATAGCAATCAGCCCCAGCATTTT. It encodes CAWSLDSNQPQHF.

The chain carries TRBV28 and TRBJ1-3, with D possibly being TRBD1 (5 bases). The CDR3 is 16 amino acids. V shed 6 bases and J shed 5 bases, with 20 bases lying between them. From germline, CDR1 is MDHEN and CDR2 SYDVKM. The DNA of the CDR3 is TGTGCCAGCAGCCCTCAAGGACTGGACACGAGAAACACCATATATTTT. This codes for CASSPQGLDTRNTIYF.

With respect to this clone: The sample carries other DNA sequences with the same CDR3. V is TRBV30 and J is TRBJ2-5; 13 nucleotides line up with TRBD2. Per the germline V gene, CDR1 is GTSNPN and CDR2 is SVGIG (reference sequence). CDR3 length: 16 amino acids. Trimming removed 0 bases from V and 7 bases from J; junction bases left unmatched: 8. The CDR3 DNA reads TGTGCCTGGAGTGTCCGGACTAGCGGGAGAGGCGGGACCCAGTACTTC. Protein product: CAWSVRTSGRGGTQYF.